This TCR beta chain was profiled in a study of read filtering for tumor transcriptome and immune sequencing. Turning to the study itself: Patients were 17 male and some 13 female, mean age 65.9 years, range about 45 to 85.

From roughly 400 ng of RNA, a library with molecular barcoded alpha/delta and beta/gamma adaptors was made. MiXCR, run by TCRdb on the reads, gives a single entry per CDR3 protein. The sample consists of almost 40,000 distinct CDR3 sequences, 14% of them appearing once. This clonotype was counted ten times or more. Its cognate antigen is unknown. Study-level results: Dropping single-read clonotypes raised IR-seq and RNA-seq shared-clonotype correlation. About 81.9% of IR-seq clonotypes had one read, totaling 3% to 4% of reads; RNA-seq: roughly 76% and 46%.

This CDR3 region has 14 residues. Germline CDR1 and CDR2: SNHLY and FYNNEI. Between the trimmed V and J ends, which lost 3 bases and 6 bases, there was a span of 13 bases. This clonotype was obtained from a donor aged 40 or over with multiple myeloma. The sequenced material came from a population of CD138-negative cells sorted from bone marrow. The genes are TRBV2 and TRBJ2-3; D is uncertain. CDR3 DNA sequence: TGTGCCAGCAGTGAGCAGGCTACCCGGGATACGCAGTATTTT. The encoded protein is CASSEQATRDTQYF.